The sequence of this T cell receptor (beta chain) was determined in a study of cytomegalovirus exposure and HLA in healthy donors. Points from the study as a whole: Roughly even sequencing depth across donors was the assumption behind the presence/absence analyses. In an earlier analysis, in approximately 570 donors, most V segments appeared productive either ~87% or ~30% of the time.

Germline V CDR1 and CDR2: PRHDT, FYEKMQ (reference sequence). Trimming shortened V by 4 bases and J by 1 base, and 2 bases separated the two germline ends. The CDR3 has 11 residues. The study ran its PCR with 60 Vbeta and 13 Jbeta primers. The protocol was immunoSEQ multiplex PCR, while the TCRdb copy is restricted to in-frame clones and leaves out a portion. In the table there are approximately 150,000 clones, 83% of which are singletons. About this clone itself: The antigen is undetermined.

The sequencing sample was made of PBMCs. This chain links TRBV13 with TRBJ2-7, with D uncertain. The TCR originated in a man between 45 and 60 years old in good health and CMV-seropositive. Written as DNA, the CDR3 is TGTGCCAGCAGCTCTTCCTACGAGCAGTACTTC. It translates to CASSSSYEQYF.